This T cell receptor beta chain is from a study of CD8+CD57+ T cells in acquired aplastic anemia. Study at large: Sorted CD4+ and CD8+ cells yielded DNA averaging approximately 3.4 ug. The study, taken as a whole, reports: Overlap between patients and controls comprised about 28 CD8+ CDR3 sequences. CD8+ Simpson's diversity showed no significant patient-control difference.

This clonotype is classed as medium-sized (0.01 to 0.1%). Its antigen is still unknown. The junction had 11 bases not matched to a gene; V was cut back by 11 bases and J by 1 base. CDR1 LNHNV and CDR2 YYDKDF come from the germline V gene (reference sequence). This CDR3 is built from 16 residues. Genomic DNA acted as the template from which TCR beta VDJ combination and CDR3 sequence profiling were carried out. TCRdb reprocessed the reads with MiXCR, giving one entry per CDR3 protein. The sample carries 250,000 or so distinct CDR3 sequences, approximately 45% recorded once. CD8+CD57+ cell expansion, shown by flow cytometry, had occurred in the patients selected for sequencing. No patient had been given any therapy when blood was sampled.

The sample was sorted CD4+, CD8+, or CD8+CD57+ T cells (not recorded which) from PBMCs. This TCR was recovered from a human donor with aplastic anemia. This chain joins TRBV15 and TRBJ2-6; 7 bases are shared with TRBD2. The CDR3 is CAVASGEESGANVLTF. The CDR3 nucleotides read TGTGCCGTAGCCAGCGGGGAGGAATCTGGGGCCAACGTCCTGACTTTC.